This paragraph reports one TCR beta chain. No antigen is known for it. CDR1 DFQATT and CDR2 SNEGSKA come from the germline V gene (reference sequence). The CDR3 is made up of 13 amino acids. This specimen belongs to a study of CXCR3-negative and CXCR3-positive naive CD8 T cells. Study-level findings and limits: Naive CXCR3-negative cells resembled naive CXCR3-positive cells in TRBV-TRBJ usage; memory cells differed. Each naive subset displayed comparably high diversity, whereas memory CD8+ cells displayed much lower diversity.

Via 5' RACE with UMI labels, TRB cDNA libraries were prepared. No DNA is given; TCRdb re-called the 5' RACE reads and lists each CDR3 protein once. Its listing shows 130,000 or so distinct CDR3 sequences. What was sequenced was naive CXCR3- CD8+ T cells from blood. Subset of the sample: CD45RO-CCR7+CD27+CD95- naive CD8+ T cells lacking CXCR3 (TNR3-). This clonotype was sampled from a human donor in good health. Some clones in this sample may be carry-over from other donors' samples. V is TRBV20-1 and J is TRBJ2-7; TCRdb picks TRBD2, but there is no DNA to check that call. This CDR3 is CSGAGDLSYEQYF.